Sequencing of this T cell receptor (beta chain) was carried out in a study of blood T cell repertoires in COVID-19. Study-level information: The United States, Italy and Spain provided the acute and convalescent COVID-19 samples. The analysed material was cDNA or gDNA that came from T cells, B-cell-depleted T cells, or PBMCs.

V was trimmed by 5 bases and J by 7 bases, leaving 15 bases between them. Germline lookup yields CDR1 MDHEN and CDR2 SYDVKM. The CDR3 has 15 residues. Produced via immunoSEQ multiplex PCR; TCRdb's table is partial and in-frame only. The sample consists of more than 200,000 clones, about 80% of them appearing once. The sample comprised peripheral blood. The V gene is TRBV28, the J gene TRBJ1-6; possibly TRBD1 for D (5 bases). The receptor was derived from a man aged 50-60 years with active or convalescent COVID-19. The CDR3 DNA reads as TGTGCCAGCAGTGGCCCCCCTAGGGGCAATTCACCCCTCCACTTT. As protein: CASSGPPRGNSPLHF.